This T cell receptor (beta chain) comes out of a study of control samples from healthy donors and cancer patients. The table came from immunoSEQ multiplex PCR; TCRdb's copy has only in-frame clones and leaves some out. The sample gives about 220,000 clones, roughly 94% of which show up once; about 1.6% is in the top ten. The CDR3 is made up of 13 amino acids. The germline V gene encodes CDR1 SGDLS and CDR2 YYNGEE. V lost 1 base, J lost 3 bases, and 7 bases lay in between. The sequenced sample was blood. This clonotype originated in a man aged 50 or older in good health. The V gene is TRBV9, the J gene TRBJ1-1, with unresolved D. In DNA, the CDR3 is TGTGCCAGCAGCGTAATCCCCGACACTGAAGCTTTCTTT. This codes for CASSVIPDTEAFF.